This TCR beta chain was identified during a study of T-cell reconstitution after alpha-beta-depleted transplantation in children. Study-wide results and limits: After one year, T-cell counts and TCRbeta diversity mostly came from new T cells. The high TCRbeta diversity at day 60 in some patients came from surviving recipient T cells and thymic progenitors.

Worth noting for this clonotype: Its antigen is currently unknown.

The CDR3 spans 13 residues. The V gene's germline CDR1 is MDHEN and CDR2 SYDVKM. Trimming took 6 bases from V and 0 from J, leaving 7 bases between them. The library targeted TCRbeta and was prepared with unique molecular identifiers. TCRdb reprocessed the PCR reads via MiXCR and lists one record per CDR3 protein. This table holds 350,000 to 500,000 distinct CDR3 sequences, about 40% found once. This clonotype was obtained from a girl aged 2 to 10 with aplastic anemia, due to receive a stem cell transplant. The sequencing used PBMCs, collected before TCRalphabeta/CD19-depleted stem cell transplant. The rearrangement links TRBV28 to TRBJ2-3; D gene ambiguous. CDR3 DNA: TGTGCCAGCAGGGACGCAAGCACAGATACGCAGTATTTT. Its protein product is CASRDASTDTQYF.